This entry is about one T cell receptor (beta chain). What this receptor recognizes is not known. Base qualities are not recorded, but no much larger clone differs from it by a single base. Sequencing instrument: Illumina NovaSeq 6000. Using 5'RACE with constant-segment primers, TCRalpha and TCRbeta cDNA libraries were constructed, with sample barcodes and unique molecular identifiers added in the process. Trizol reagent was used to extract RNA from every sample. Amplification of the libraries took two PCR steps, and the second step added a second sample barcode plus Illumina TruSeq adapters. Libraries were sequenced on an Illumina NovaSeq with 2 x 150 bp paired-end reads. In the source study's methods: Reads were demultiplexed and collapsed into UMI-guided consensus sequences with migec v1.2.7. Using mixcr v2.1.11, UMI consensuses were aligned to TRA and TRB V and J templates and then assembled into clonotypes. Expanded or contracted clonotypes were those called significant by both edgeR and NoisET, with noise models trained on biological replicates. edgeR calls used a false discovery rate-adjusted p below 0.01 and a log2 fold-change threshold of 1. As an exploratory analysis of dynamics, max-normalized trajectories of the 1000 most abundant clonotypes were examined with PCA combined with hierarchical clustering. Separately sequenced CD4+ and CD8+ repertoires were used to assign the CD4 or CD8 phenotype of responding clones. TCRdb took the public reads, trimmed them with fastp at Q25, ran MiXCR for clone calling and kept in-frame beta chains. For every CDR3 protein sequence, its rows merge into one entry that carries the most common genes and DNA. The V and J calls reflect TCRdb's pipeline rather than the authors' work. Here the sample has 210,000 or so distinct CDR3 sequences; around 19% occur a single time. 2.4% of the sample is held by the ten biggest clonotypes.

The data originate from a study of T-cell memory formation after mild COVID-19 (dated by TCRdb to about 2021). With regard to the full study: TCR sequence clusters from the two donors were largely donor specific. In two donors, T-cell clones that expanded and contracted after mild COVID-19 were tracked by sequencing TCRalpha and TCRbeta repertoires over time. Two young, previously healthy adult volunteers made up the cohort, one male and one female.

CDR1 and CDR2, looked up from the germline V gene, are SGHRS and YFSETQ. Trimming removed 4 bases from V and 6 bases from J, leaving 8 bases between the germline ends. There are 12 amino acids in the CDR3, from cysteine to phenylalanine inclusive. Kept here is only the CDR3 DNA, which spans 36 bases and is read in frame from base 1. Study-level results and caveats: Clones contracting from day 15 to 85 had balanced CD4/CD8 phenotypes, while a second wave expanding from day 15 to 37 was biased towards CD4+. Contracting CD4+ clones appeared mostly in the CM and EM memory subsets, whereas CD8+ clones were enriched in EMRA. Some responding clones were detected in pre-infection memory, suggesting pre-existing cross-reactive memory T cells joined the SARS-CoV-2 response. Only two mild cases were covered in the study, and larger cohorts including severe cases with pre-infection samples were considered necessary. SARS-CoV-2 specificity of the second-wave clones peaking on day 37 was not confirmed.

Ficoll-Paque density gradient centrifugation was the method used to isolate PBMCs. Recombination joined TRBV5-1 with TRBJ2-1; TRBD2 is possibly the D segment (5 matching bases). Sequenced input: PBMCs or a T cell subset sorted from them (not recorded which). The source is an adult woman who had mild COVID-19 (a few samples of this study predate the infection). The sample titles of this study are shuffled in the database, so cell type and time point are left out; the donor was told from shared clones. The DNA reads TGCGCCAGCAGCCCGGGGAGCAATGAGCAGTTCTTC. Translated, this gives CASSPGSNEQFF.